The T cell receptor beta chain under discussion was sequenced for a study of beta chain features in type 1 diabetes. Study-level findings and limits: Patients with type 1 diabetes carried fewer insertions and had more deletions at their VDJ junctions. Equally in patients and controls, shorter templates might have been favored by PCR.

Every bit of the isolated RNA underwent reverse transcription, so sequencing read expressed TCRB transcripts. Some clones are missing from TCRdb's copy, which holds only in-frame ones; the method was immunoSEQ multiplex PCR. Of 35,000 or so clones in the sample, roughly 64% were seen once. As for this clone: What it binds is not known.

Sorting of CD4+ naive, central memory, regulatory and stem cell-like memory cells was performed via CD45RO/CCR7/CD25/CD127/CD95/CD27. V was pared by 4 bases and J by 0 bases, with 16 bases between. The CDR3 has 17 amino acids. From germline, CDR1 is LGHNA and CDR2 YSLEER. The genes are TRBV4-3 and TRBJ2-1; D call uncertain. The sample was Tregs from blood. The TCR was taken from a woman aged 25 to 39 in good health. CDR3 region: CASSRRTVLSSYNEQFF. The CDR3 DNA follows: TGCGCCAGCAGCCGCCGAACGGTACTGAGCTCCTACAATGAGCAGTTCTTC.